This T cell receptor (beta chain) was observed in a study of T cells in Graves' hyperthyroidism and ophthalmopathy. Notes on the study in general: Most thyroid clonotypes that were expanded above 0.001 also turned up in blood. Progression to ophthalmopathy was predicted a median of 6.5 months early.

Germline V gene sequence: CDR1 SEHNR, CDR2 FQNEAQ (reference sequence). CDR3 size: 13 residues. V shed 3 bases and J shed 4 bases, with 9 bases lying between them. Template material for amplifying TCR beta CDR3 regions consisted of RNA transcripts. The TCR CDR3 was amplified in a first-round RT-PCR using the HTBI primer set. A single record per CDR3 protein comes from TCRdb applying MiXCR to the multiplex PCR reads. The table shows about 530,000 distinct CDR3 sequences, with roughly 15% occurring only once. Notes on this clonotype: Its antigen is currently unknown.

This clonotype was sampled from a woman aged 18-29 years with Graves' ophthalmopathy. The specimen was blood. This chain joins TRBV7-9 and TRBJ2-5; D gene uncertain. The CDR3 bases are TGTGCCAGCAGCTTCCGCCTCGGAGAGACCCAGTACTTC. This gives the protein CASSFRLGETQYF.